Below are 8 T cell receptor beta chains sequenced from a single sample in a study of type 1 regulatory T cells. The study's findings and limits: Compared with non-Tr1 cells, Tr1 cells showed a narrower TCR repertoire.

Each CDR3 protein is one row after TCRdb ran MiXCR on the reads. The data hold fewer than 80,000 distinct CDR3 sequences, with about 20% observed a single time. Their cognate antigens are unknown. Sequences were obtained from cultured type 1 regulatory T (Tr1) cells, either the whole culture or a sorted fraction (not recorded which). These receptors were taken from a human donor in good health.

Only a few counts were recorded for this clonotype. The V call is TRBV20-1, the J call TRBJ2-1; 8 bases fit TRBD2. This CDR3 comprises 16 residues. Unmatched junction bases numbered 7, after V lost 3 bases and J lost 0 bases. From germline, CDR1 is DFQATT and CDR2 SNEGSKA (reference sequence). CDR3 bases: TGCAGTGCTAGTTTAACTAGCGGAAGCTCCTACAATGAGCAGTTCTTC. It yields the protein CSASLTSGSSYNEQFF.

V gene TRBV24-1 combines with J gene TRBJ2-3; D ambiguous. Germline values: CDR1 KGHDR, CDR2 SFDVKD. V lost 1 base, J lost 2 bases, and 9 bases lay in between. The CDR3 spans 15 residues. In DNA, the CDR3 is TGTGCCACCAGTGATTTCCAGGTGAACACAGATACGCAGTATTTT. Translating gives CATSDFQVNTDTQYF.

There are a few counts of this clonotype. The chain is built from TRBV12-3 or TRBV12-4 and TRBJ2-7; 8 nucleotides match TRBD2. This CDR3 has 14 amino acids. The V gene end was trimmed by 7 bases and the J gene end by 4 bases; junction bases not matched to a gene: 9. CDR3 sequence (DNA): TGTGCCAGCACCCTCACAGCGGGAGTGTACGAGCAGTACTTC. Translation: CASTLTAGVYEQYF.

The chain recombines TRBV7-3 with TRBJ2-1; D may be TRBD2 (5 bases). The CDR3 sequence is 14 residues long. Trimming took 2 bases from V and 12 from J, leaving 17 bases between them. CDR1 and CDR2 (germline): SGHTA, FQGTGA. CDR3 in DNA: TGTGCCAGCAGCTTAGTCAGGACTCCGGGTGTGCAGTTCTTC. This translates into CASSLVRTPGVQFF.

This clonotype was recorded at least ten times. The genes are TRBV20-1 and TRBJ2-2; tentative D call: TRBD1 (5 bases). Between the trimmed V and J ends, which lost 6 bases and 1 base, there was a span of 12 bases. Germline V gene data show CDR1 as DFQATT and CDR2 as SNEGSKA (reference sequence). The CDR3 runs 14 residues. CDR3 sequence: CSAPQGGNTGELFF. CDR3 nucleotides: TGCAGTGCCCCCCAGGGTGGGAACACCGGGGAGCTGTTTTTT.

As concerns this clonotype: Because the CDR3's place on the DNA is in doubt, the DNA is left out and the CDR3 is given as listed by TCRdb. The chain's CDR3 is CAHPEDSSFYICSARGNNSPLHF. The chain employs TRBV2 and TRBJ1-6; the table assigns TRBD1, which was not confirmed against the DNA. Germline-derived CDR1 and CDR2 are SNHLY and FYNNEI. The CDR3 length is 23 residues, termini included.

The table lists this clonotype with many counts. CDR3 nucleotide sequence: TGTGCCAGCAGTTTTCGGAAATGGGGGGGAGCTTTCTTT. Its translation is CASSFRKWGGAFF. The chain uses TRBV12-3 or TRBV12-4 and TRBJ1-1, with D possibly TRBD1 on 5 matching bases. Trimming removed 3 bases at V and 10 bases at J, with 15 bases between. CDR3 length equals 13 residues.

This clonotype came up a few times. The V and J genes are TRBV30 and TRBJ2-7, with D unclear. Germline CDR1 is GTSNPN and CDR2 is SVGIG (reference sequence). Trimming took off 3 bases at V and 0 bases at J, with 9 bases between the two ends. The CDR3 is 13 residues long. The CDR3 DNA is TGTGCCTGGAGGAGACCGAACTCCTACGAGCAGTACTTC. Translated, it gives CAWRRPNSYEQYF.